One sample yielded the 10 T cell receptor beta chains listed below, sequenced in a study of blood T cell repertoires in COVID-19. Repertoires were generated with immunoSEQ multiplex PCR, while TCRdb's copy carries only in-frame clones and drops some. The sample has 15,000 or so clones, about 87% seen once. The sequencing sample was made of peripheral blood. All receptors derive from a human donor in a cohort sampled during active COVID-19.

The V call is TRBV29-1, the J call TRBJ2-7, with 8 bases fitting TRBD2. CDR1 and CDR2 from the germline V gene are SQVTM and ANQGSEA. Unmatched junction bases numbered 16, after V lost 6 bases and J lost 6 bases. This CDR3 has 15 residues. The CDR3 sequence: CSVRNAGGLGGEQYF. In nucleotides, the CDR3 is TGCAGCGTCCGAAATGCGGGGGGCTTAGGTGGCGAGCAGTACTTC.

This sequence joins TRBV10-3 and TRBJ1-2; unclear D gene. Germline loops: CDR1 ENHRY, CDR2 SYGVKD. The CDR3 contains 11 residues. V gave up 8 bases and J gave up 7 bases, with 11 bases separating them. The CDR3 region is CAIPGSTGYTF. DNA of the CDR3: TGTGCCATCCCGGGGTCTACTGGCTACACCTTC.

This clone is categorized as medium-sized (0.01 to 0.1%). The chain has TRBV2 and TRBJ2-1; 12 bases are a match to TRBD2. Looked up from germline, CDR1 is SNHLY and CDR2 is FYNNEI. J lost 7 bases, V lost 3 bases, and 10 bases had no gene match. The CDR3 runs 17 residues. CDR3 nucleotide sequence: TGTGCCAGCAGTGATGCCTCTAGCGGGAGGGCCGGGAATGAGCAGTTCTTC. It translates to CASSDASSGRAGNEQFF.

This chain uses TRBV25-1 with TRBJ1-5; no reliable D call. V lost 5 bases, J lost 2 bases, and 7 bases lay in between. The CDR3 loop spans 13 amino acids. The germline V gene has CDR1 MGHDK and CDR2 SYGVNS. The CDR3 spells CASSPEGNQPQHF. CDR3 DNA sequence: TGTGCCAGCAGTCCGGAGGGCAATCAGCCCCAGCATTTT.

The chain employs TRBV19 and TRBJ1-1; D may be TRBD1 (6 bases). The CDR3 is 13 residues long. Germline assignment: CDR1 LNHDA and CDR2 SQIVND (reference sequence). V lost 11 bases to trimming and J lost 2 bases, with 15 bases between them. CDR3 nucleotides: TGTGCCTGCCGGGAAGGGGGAAACACTGAAGCTTTCTTT. Its protein product is CACREGGNTEAFF.

In regard to this clone: A junction boundary mismatches the germline segment, possibly from a read error. The rearrangement uses TRBV7-7 and TRBJ2-4; tentatively, D is TRBD1 (6 bases). The CDR3 spans 16 residues. CDR1 is SSHAT and CDR2 is FNYEAQ in the germline V gene (reference sequence). The CDR3 sequence is CASSSSPRGPKNIQYF. For the CDR3, the DNA is TGTGCTAGCAGCTCTTCCCCCAGGGGACCCAAAAACATTCAGTACTTC.

The gene calls are TRBV28 and TRBJ1-4; D may be TRBD1 (6 bases). The CDR3 has 17 amino acids. Trimming stripped 3 bases from V and 7 bases from J, with 21 bases between. Germline V gives CDR1 MDHEN, CDR2 SYDVKM. The CDR3 sequence is CASSLVTASGRGEKLFF. CDR3 sequence (DNA): TGTGCCAGCAGTTTGGTGACAGCCAGCGGCAGGGGTGAAAAACTGTTTTTT. Based on the CDR3 plus reference TRBV28 and TRBJ1-4, the full variable domain is DVKVTQSSRYLVKRTGEKVFLECVQDMDHENMFWYRQDPGLGLRLIYFSYDVKMKEKGDIPEGYSVSREKKERFSLILESASTNQTSMYLCASSLVTASGRGEKLFFGSGTQLSVL.

The chain combines TRBV30 with TRBJ2-1; 7 bases line up with TRBD2. The germline CDR1 and CDR2 sequences are GTSNPN and SVGIG (reference sequence). The CDR3 is made up of 15 amino acids. The CDR3 nucleotides read TGTGCTGCGCGGGTAGCGGGTACCCGGGGGAATGAGCAGTTCTTC. Protein: CAARVAGTRGNEQFF.

Here the CDR3 DNA reads TGTGCCAGCATTGCCCCCGGGACAGCATCCTACAATGAGCAGTTCTTC. It encodes CASIAPGTASYNEQFF. This chain links TRBV27 with TRBJ2-1, with 7 bases matching TRBD1. Germline trimming cut 7 bases from V and 1 base from J; bases unmatched to any gene: 10. CDR1 is MNHEY, CDR2 SMNVEV, per germline (reference sequence). CDR3 length: 16 residues.

This chain uses TRBV5-1 with TRBJ1-4, with 7 bases aligning to TRBD1. Germline loops: CDR1 SGHRS, CDR2 YFSETQ. Unmatched junction bases numbered 6, after V lost 2 bases and J lost 14 bases. The CDR3 length is 12 residues. The chain's CDR3 is CASSLQGQRLFF. CDR3 DNA sequence: TGCGCCAGCAGCTTACAGGGGCAGCGGCTGTTTTTT.